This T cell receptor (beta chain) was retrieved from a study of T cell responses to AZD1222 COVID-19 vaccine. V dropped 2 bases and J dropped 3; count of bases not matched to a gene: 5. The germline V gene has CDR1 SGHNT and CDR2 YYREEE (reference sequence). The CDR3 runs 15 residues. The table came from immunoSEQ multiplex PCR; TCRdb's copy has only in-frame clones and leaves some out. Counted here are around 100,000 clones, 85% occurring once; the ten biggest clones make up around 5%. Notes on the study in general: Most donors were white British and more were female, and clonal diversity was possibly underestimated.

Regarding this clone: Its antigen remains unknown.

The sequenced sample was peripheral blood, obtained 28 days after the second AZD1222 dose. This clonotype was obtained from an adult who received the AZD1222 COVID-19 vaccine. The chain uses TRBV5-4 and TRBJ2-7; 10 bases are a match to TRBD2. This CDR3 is CASSLRTSGNYEQYF. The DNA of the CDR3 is TGTGCCAGCAGCTTAAGGACTAGCGGTAACTACGAGCAGTACTTC.